These 27 T cell receptor beta chains came from one sample sequenced in a study of patients and donors after allogeneic stem cell transplantation. TCRdb reprocessed the RT-PCR reads with MiXCR, giving one entry per CDR3 protein. This sample carries around 170,000 distinct CDR3 sequences, about 24% of them seen once, and the ten largest clones take approximately 26%. The source material was blood, either unsorted or a sorted T cell fraction (not recorded which). All receptors come from a human donor who was either an allogeneic HSCT recipient or a stem cell or donor lymphocyte infusion donor (not recorded which). It is not recorded whose cells these are; they may come from a transplant donor.

Ten or more counts support this clonotype. The chain is built from TRBV7-9 and TRBJ1-1; weak D call: TRBD1 (6 bases). The CDR3 has 15 residues. The germline CDR1 and CDR2 sequences are SEHNR and FQNEAQ (reference sequence). V gave up 2 bases and J gave up 5 bases, with 15 bases separating them. The chain's CDR3 is CASSLKQGQGTEAFF. The CDR3 DNA reads TGTGCCAGCAGCTTAAAGCAGGGGCAGGGAACTGAAGCTTTCTTT.

This chain uses TRBV6-5 with TRBJ2-5, with 9 nucleotides matching TRBD1. Germline loops: CDR1 MNHEY, CDR2 SVGAGI. The CDR3 covers 16 residues. The ends lost 1 base at V and 2 bases at J; junction bases unmatched: 5. CDR3 in DNA: TGTGCCAGCAGTTACTGGGGACAGGGCCGGCAAGAGACCCAGTACTTC. Amino acid sequence: CASSYWGQGRQETQYF.

The chain joins TRBV9 to TRBJ2-1, with D possibly TRBD1 on 5 matching bases. Trimming cost V 2 bases and J 6 bases, with 12 bases left between them. The CDR3 length is 14 residues. CDR1 is SGDLS, CDR2 YYNGEE, per germline. Written as DNA, the CDR3 is TGTGCCAGCAGCGTCCAGGGTATTGGCAATGAGCAGTTCTTC. Translation gives CASSVQGIGNEQFF. The whole variable domain, filled in from reference TRBV9 and TRBJ2-1, reads DSGVTQTPKHLITATGQRVTLRCSPRSGDLSVYWYQQSLDQGLQFLIQYYNGEERAKGNILERFSAQQFPDLHSELNLSSLELGDSALYFCASSVQGIGNEQFFGPGTRLTVL.

Only a few counts were recorded for this clonotype. This sequence joins TRBV20-1 and TRBJ1-5; no reliable D call. Germline lookup yields CDR1 DFQATT and CDR2 SNEGSKA (reference sequence). Trimming took 3 bases from V and 9 from J, leaving 15 bases between them. CDR3 length equals 13 residues. The CDR3 region is CSAREATSLPQHF. CDR3 in DNA: TGCAGTGCTAGGGAAGCGACAAGCTTGCCCCAGCATTTT.

The chain recombines TRBV11-1 with TRBJ2-3, with D perhaps TRBD1 or TRBD2 (6 bases each). The CDR3 has 17 amino acids. Germline loops: CDR1 SGHAT, CDR2 FQDESV (reference sequence). The V and J ends lost 3 bases and 0 bases respectively, with 16 bases between them. The CDR3 bases are TGTGCCAGCAGCTTCCGGGTCCAGGGGACTAGCACAGATACGCAGTATTTT. Amino acid sequence: CASSFRVQGTSTDTQYF.

This clonotype has a handful of counts. The chain is built from TRBV11-2 and TRBJ2-3; D unresolved. Germline lookup yields CDR1 SGHAT and CDR2 FQNNGV. This CDR3 has 13 residues. Trimming took off 4 bases at V and 4 bases at J, with 9 bases between the two ends. The CDR3: CASSSRGPDTQYF. Written as DNA, the CDR3 is TGTGCCAGCAGCTCTCGTGGCCCAGATACGCAGTATTTT.

This chain uses TRBV5-1 with TRBJ2-7; TRBD2 matches 8 bases. Germline loops: CDR1 SGHRS, CDR2 YFSETQ. The J segment lost 3 bases and the V segment lost 4 bases, leaving 6 bases of the junction unmatched. This CDR3 is built from 14 residues. CDR3 in amino acids: CASSPRGGNYEQYF. The CDR3 DNA reads as TGCGCCAGCAGCCCCCGCGGGGGGAACTACGAGCAGTACTTC.

The chain joins TRBV28 to TRBJ1-2; D remains ambiguous. There are 11 residues in the CDR3. V dropped 7 bases and J dropped 8 bases, with 11 bases sitting between them. CDR1 MDHEN and CDR2 SYDVKM come from the germline V gene. CDR3 nucleotides: TGTGCCAGCATGAACGCGTCGGGCTACACCTTC. It specifies CASMNASGYTF.

This clonotype was found a few times. The chain carries TRBV18 and TRBJ1-5; D gene ambiguous. This CDR3 comprises 14 residues. Germline-derived CDR1 and CDR2 are KGHSH and LQKENI. V was clipped by 2 bases and J by 4 bases, with 9 bases between them. The CDR3 sequence: CASSPIPGNQPQHF. The CDR3 coding sequence is TGTGCCAGCTCACCAATCCCCGGGAATCAGCCCCAGCATTTT.

This clonotype appeared a single time. The V call is TRBV5-4, the J call TRBJ2-7; 13 bases fit TRBD2. With V trimmed by 0 bases and J by 0 bases, 0 bases remained unmatched. Germline CDR1 and CDR2: SGHNT and YYREEE (reference sequence). The CDR3 has 16 amino acids. CDR3 nucleotides: TGTGCCAGCAGCTTGGGGACTAGCGGGGGCTCCTACGAGCAGTACTTC. This gives the protein CASSLGTSGGSYEQYF. Together with reference TRBV5-4 and TRBJ2-7, the CDR3 gives the full variable domain: ETGVTQSPTHLIKTRGQQVTLRCSSQSGHNTVSWYQQALGQGPQFIFQYYREEENGRGNFPPRFSGLQFPNYSSELNVNALELDDSALYLCASSLGTSGGSYEQYFGPGTRLTVT.

The chain is built from TRBV29-1 and TRBJ1-2; possibly TRBD1 for D (6 bases). This CDR3 contains 11 residues. V was shortened by 7 bases and J by 6 bases, with 12 bases between the two germline ends. Germline V lookup: CDR1 SQVTM, CDR2 ANQGSEA. CDR3 DNA sequence: TGCAGCGGAGGGGGAGTCGATGGCTACACCTTC. Its protein is CSGGGVDGYTF.

The sample holds a few counts of this clonotype. This rearrangement joins TRBV12-3 or TRBV12-4 to TRBJ1-2; 8 positions agree with TRBD1. The CDR3 length is 14 residues. V gave up 2 bases and J gave up 8 bases; unmatched junction bases: 7. The CDR3 here is CASSLHRGGDGYTF. DNA for the CDR3: TGTGCCAGCAGTTTACACAGGGGGGGCGACGGCTACACCTTC.

The rearrangement uses TRBV5-1 and TRBJ2-1, with 8 nucleotides matching TRBD2. The CDR3 loop spans 16 amino acids. The V and J ends lost 4 bases and 3 bases, in that order; junction bases with no gene match: 9. Germline CDR1 SGHRS, CDR2 YFSETQ. The CDR3 coding sequence is TGCGCCAGCAGCCTAACAGCGGGGGCGAACTACAATGAGCAGTTCTTC. Its translation: CASSLTAGANYNEQFF.

The chain employs TRBV5-1 and TRBJ1-1; no reliable D call. Looked up from germline, CDR1 is SGHRS and CDR2 is YFSETQ. CDR3 length: 12 amino acids. V was shortened by 10 bases and J by 3 bases, with 13 bases between the two germline ends. CDR3 sequence (DNA): TGCGCCGGCCGGACCGCACACACTGAAGCTTTCTTT. This gives the protein CAGRTAHTEAFF.

In its sample, this clonotype was seen many times. The rearrangement uses TRBV20-1 and TRBJ1-4; maybe TRBD1 (5 bases). The CDR3 contains 12 residues. Germline V CDR1 and CDR2: DFQATT, SNEGSKA (reference sequence). Trimming left V 6 bases short and J 8 bases short, with 13 bases between. CDR3 sequence: CSAQTRGEKLFF. The CDR3 DNA is TGCAGTGCGCAGACGAGGGGAGAAAAACTGTTTTTT.

CDR3 residues: CASSLAGLVDEQYF. For the CDR3, the DNA is TGTGCCAGCAGCTTAGCCGGACTAGTTGACGAGCAGTACTTC. The gene calls are TRBV7-9 and TRBJ2-7; 7 nucleotides agree with TRBD2. The CDR3 is made up of 14 amino acids. J was trimmed by 5 bases and V by 0 bases; bases with no gene match: 4. Germline V gene sequence: CDR1 SEHNR, CDR2 FQNEAQ (reference sequence).

This clonotype was observed a handful of times. CDR3 DNA: TGCAGTGCTACCGGACAGGAGAACACTGAAGCTTTCTTT. It specifies CSATGQENTEAFF. The chain joins TRBV20-1 to TRBJ1-1; 7 nucleotides align to TRBD1. CDR1 and CDR2 from the germline V gene are DFQATT and SNEGSKA (reference sequence). V lost 4 bases and J lost 1; bases outside the gene matches: 3. The CDR3 totals 13 residues.

The V gene is TRBV4-3, the J gene TRBJ1-2; a weak D match, TRBD1 (6 bases). Trimming stripped 2 bases from V and 0 bases from J, with 10 bases between. This CDR3 region has 15 residues. Germline V gene lookup returns CDR1 LGHNA and CDR2 YSLEER. The CDR3 DNA sequence: TGCGCCAGCAGCCAATGGGACACCACTAACTATGGCTACACCTTC. It yields the protein CASSQWDTTNYGYTF.

This chain connects TRBV12-3 or TRBV12-4 to TRBJ2-7, with D uncertain. Trimming shortened V by 0 bases and J by 9 bases, and 9 bases separated the two germline ends. This CDR3 region has 12 residues. As DNA, the CDR3 is TGTGCCAGCAGTTTAGCGCAAACGGGGCAGTACTTC. Translation gives CASSLAQTGQYF.

The chain combines TRBV5-1 with TRBJ2-7, with 8 nucleotides matching TRBD1. Germline lookup yields CDR1 SGHRS and CDR2 YFSETQ. The CDR3 sequence is 14 residues long. J lost 6 bases, V lost 4 bases, and 9 bases had no gene match. CDR3 in DNA: TGCGCCAGCAGCCCGGACAGGGCAGTTTTCGAGCAGTACTTC. It codes for CASSPDRAVFEQYF. Full variable domain (outside the CDR3, taken from reference TRBV5-1 and TRBJ2-7): KAGVTQTPRYLIKTRGQQVTLSCSPISGHRSVSWYQQTPGQGLQFLFEYFSETQRNKGNFPGRFSGRQFSNSRSEMNVSTLELGDSALYLCASSPDRAVFEQYFGPGTRLTVT.

In this sample, this clonotype turned up a few times. This sequence joins TRBV10-3 and TRBJ1-1; no definite D call. The germline V gene has CDR1 ENHRY and CDR2 SYGVKD. There are 14 residues in the CDR3. V was shortened by 0 bases and J by 6 bases, with 11 bases between the two germline ends. CDR3 nucleotides: TGTGCCATCAGTGAGTCGGACGGTCTCTCTGAAGCTTTCTTT. Amino acid sequence: CAISESDGLSEAFF.

About this clonotype: Because the CDR3 is missing its conserved closing phenylalanine or tryptophan, this is likely a read error. The DNA is left out, because the CDR3 cannot be placed on it with certainty; the CDR3 is given as TCRdb lists it. The rearrangement joins TRBV6-2 or TRBV6-3 to TRBJ2-5; the tabulated D call, TRBD2, remains unverified against the DNA. The V gene's germline CDR1 is MNHEY and CDR2 SVGEGT. The CDR3 is 14 amino acids in total, end residues counted. CDR3 sequence reads: CASSYSGLAGVVFL.

This clonotype was seen a few times. In DNA form, the CDR3 reads TGTGCCAGCAGTGACAGGGGAGGCCCTTACAATGAGCAGTTCTTC. Its protein is CASSDRGGPYNEQFF. V is TRBV12-3 or TRBV12-4 and J is TRBJ2-1; 8 nucleotides match TRBD1. J lost 4 bases, V lost 5 bases, and 7 bases had no gene match. This CDR3 is 15 amino acids long.

The genes are TRBV20-1 and TRBJ1-5; D possibly corresponds to TRBD1 (6 bases). The CDR3 contains 15 residues. The germline V and J ends were trimmed by 4 bases and 0 bases, with 13 bases remaining between them. In germline, CDR1 is DFQATT, CDR2 SNEGSKA (reference sequence). The chain's CDR3 is CSAMPGEYSNQPQHF. As DNA, the CDR3 is TGCAGTGCTATGCCAGGGGAGTATAGCAATCAGCCCCAGCATTTT.

This clonotype was counted only a few times. The chain recombines TRBV5-1 with TRBJ2-7; no clear D. Germline V lookup: CDR1 SGHRS, CDR2 YFSETQ. Trimming removed 5 bases from V and 2 bases from J, with 14 bases in between. The CDR3 runs 14 residues. CDR3 residues: CASSQVSETYEQYF. The DNA for the CDR3 is TGCGCCAGCAGTCAGGTCTCGGAGACCTACGAGCAGTACTTC.

The J gene is TRBJ1-1, the V gene TRBV12-3 or TRBV12-4; possibly TRBD1 for D (5 bases). The CDR3 covers 13 residues. V was pared by 6 bases and J by 2 bases, with 10 bases between. The chain's CDR3 is CASRWDGNTEAFF. The CDR3 DNA is TGTGCCAGCAGGTGGGACGGAAACACTGAAGCTTTCTTT.

V and J are TRBV20-1 and TRBJ1-5, with 8 positions matching TRBD1. Germline V gene sequence: CDR1 DFQATT, CDR2 SNEGSKA (reference sequence). The CDR3 loop spans 16 amino acids. The junction had 4 bases not matched to a gene; V was cut back by 0 bases and J by 0 bases. CDR3 loop: CSARETGAYSNQPQHF. CDR3 nucleotide sequence: TGCAGTGCTAGAGAGACAGGGGCTTATAGCAATCAGCCCCAGCATTTT.